The rows below give T cell receptor beta chains drawn from one sample of a study of regulatory T cells in long-lasting Graves disease. Via MiXCR, TCRdb re-called the multiplex PCR reads, giving one row per CDR3 protein. Counted here are roughly 400,000 distinct CDR3 sequences, less than 25% occurring once; the ten biggest clones make up 20%. Specimen: peripheral blood mononuclear cells (PBMCs), collected when the disease was refractory, from a patient treated with antithyroid drugs. These receptors were taken from a female donor with Graves disease. Both conserved end residues are part of each CDR3. The order of the fields is V gene, J gene, D gene, clone size, CDR3 DNA, CDR3 protein. The D gene is left open where the match is weak. Some rows have no size entry. The others give once, few or many, or a class for an expanded clone.

TRBV28	TRBJ1-2	TRBD1	few	TGTGCCAGCAGTTCTCAAAAAGGACAGGGAGCTAACTATGGCTACACCTTC	CASSSQKGQGANYGYTF
TRBV7-9	TRBJ1-2	.	.	TGTGCCAGCAGCTTACCGGGGGGGGGAAGGAGCGGCTACACCTTC	CASSLPGGGRSGYTF
TRBV6-1	TRBJ1-1	.	many	TGTGCCAGCAGTGAAGCGCCAAAGAACACTGAAGCTTTCTTT	CASSEAPKNTEAFF
TRBV5-5	TRBJ1-3	.	.	TGTGCCACCAACGAAGGGGCGGCTGGAAACACCATATATTTT	CATNEGAAGNTIYF
TRBV12-3/TRBV12-4	TRBJ2-7	.	many	TGTGCCAGCAGTCCCCCCCAGGGGTACGAGCAGTACTTC	CASSPPQGYEQYF
TRBV7-9	TRBJ2-5	.	.	TGTGCCAGCAGCTTAGCTTATGGGACCCAGTACTTC	CASSLAYGTQYF
TRBV7-2	TRBJ2-7	.	few	TGTGCCAGCAGCCAACGTGGCGGGGTCCGCTACGAGCAGTACTTC	CASSQRGGVRYEQYF
TRBV28	TRBJ2-1	TRBD2	.	TGTGCCACCGAACCCCCAGCGGGACCCTACAATGAGCAGTTCTTC	CATEPPAGPYNEQFF
TRBV11-2	TRBJ2-5	.	many	TGTGCCAGCAGCTTAGACGCGGATTGGGTGGAGACCCAGTACTTC	CASSLDADWVETQYF
TRBV7-2	TRBJ1-2	TRBD1	many	TGTGCCAGCAGCACGGACAGGGAAGTGCCTGGCTACACCTTC	CASSTDREVPGYTF
TRBV7-2	TRBJ1-5	.	many	TGTGCCAGCAGTGGCGGAATGAGCAATCAGCCCCAGCATTTT	CASSGGMSNQPQHF
TRBV29-1	TRBJ1-1	TRBD1	.	TGCAGCGTTGAAGAGGGGGGACAGCCGAACACTGTAGCTTTCTTT	CSVEEGGQPNTVAFF
TRBV19	TRBJ1-5	.	few	TGTGCCAGTAGTACCCTAGTCCGGGGGACCCAGCATTTT	CASSTLVRGTQHF
TRBV24-1	TRBJ1-5	TRBD1	.	TGTGCCACCAGTGATATATCCGGGGGGACAGGCAATCAGCCCCAGCATTTT	CATSDISGGTGNQPQHF
TRBV2	TRBJ1-5	.	many	TGTGCCAGCAGTGAACAGGGGCCCAGCAATCAGCCCCAGCATTTT	CASSEQGPSNQPQHF
TRBV28	TRBJ2-5	.	many	TGTGCCAGCAGCCCTCAGTCTGAGACCCAGTACTTC	CASSPQSETQYF
TRBV28	TRBJ1-1	.	many	TGTGCCAGCACCGGGCCCGGAGGCACTGAAGCTTTCTTT	CASTGPGGTEAFF
TRBV6-1	TRBJ2-7	.	.	TGTGCCAGCCATCAGGGGAGCGAGCAGTACTTC	CASHQGSEQYF
TRBV27	TRBJ2-7	.	many	TGTGCCAGCAGTGGTCCGTATGGGGGCACATACGAGCAGTACTTC	CASSGPYGGTYEQYF
TRBV28	TRBJ1-6	.	many	TGTGCCAGCCTTGGGACACCGGGTTCCTCACCCCTCCACTTT	CASLGTPGSSPLHF
TRBV2	TRBJ1-1	.	many	TGTGCCAGCACTCACCCAGAGGTCATGAACACTGAAGCTTTCTTT	CASTHPEVMNTEAFF
TRBV3-1	TRBJ1-1	TRBD1	.	TGTGCCAGCAGCCCCTCCGTCCCGGGACAGTTCATGAACACTGAAGCTTTCTTT	CASSPSVPGQFMNTEAFF
TRBV30	TRBJ1-4	TRBD1	many	TGTGCCTGGAGTGTACCCCGACAGGGGGCTGAAAAACTGTTTTTT	CAWSVPRQGAEKLFF
TRBV29-1	TRBJ2-1	TRBD2	.	TGCAGCGCAGCGGGAGGGGCGTACAATGAGCAGTTCTTC	CSAAGGAYNEQFF
TRBV19	TRBJ2-7	TRBD1	few	TGTGCCAGTAGTCCCCGGGACAGGAGCCCTACCTACGAGCAGTACTTC	CASSPRDRSPTYEQYF
TRBV28	TRBJ2-7	.	many	TGTGCCAGCAGAGGCAGGAGCTCCTACGAGCAGTACTTC	CASRGRSSYEQYF
TRBV28	TRBJ1-2	.	few	TGTGCCAGCAGTTCCCCACGGGGGTCAATTGGCTACACCTTC	CASSSPRGSIGYTF
TRBV20-1	TRBJ2-7	.	.	TGCAGTGCTTTTTATCGATACGAGCAGTACTTC	CSAFYRYEQYF
TRBV29-1	TRBJ2-7	TRBD1	many	TGCAGCGTTGAACGACAGGGCCCGAAATCCTACGAGCAGTACTTC	CSVERQGPKSYEQYF
TRBV28	TRBJ1-5	TRBD1	many	TGTGCCAGCGCGGGACAGAGCTTCAATCAGCCCCAGCATTTT	CASAGQSFNQPQHF
TRBV2	TRBJ2-2	.	many	TGTGCCAGCAGGGAATCAGGGGTGAACACCGGGGAGCTGTTTTTT	CASRESGVNTGELFF
TRBV6-2/TRBV6-3	TRBJ2-2	.	.	TGTGCCACCCGAGGAGACTTCGCGAACACCGGGGAGCTGTTTTTT	CATRGDFANTGELFF
TRBV6-1	TRBJ1-2	TRBD1	many	TGTGCCAGCGGGATGGGACAGGAGATCTATGGCTACACCTTC	CASGMGQEIYGYTF
TRBV27	TRBJ2-7	TRBD1	.	TGTGCCAGCAGTCGGCTCGGACAGGGGGAAAAGCAGTACTTC	CASSRLGQGEKQYF
TRBV2	TRBJ2-5	TRBD2	few	TGTGCCAGCAGTTACTCTTCCCGGACTAGCGGGATCATGATTGTGGAGACCCAGTACTTC	CASSYSSRTSGIMIVETQYF
TRBV6-1	TRBJ2-7	.	many	TGTGCCAGCAGTGAACTAGCGTTGGGGGTTGGGGAGCAGTACTTC	CASSELALGVGEQYF
TRBV9	TRBJ1-6	.	.	TGTGCCAGCAGCGGCGGGGGTTTTCCCCTCCACTTT	CASSGGGFPLHF
TRBV30	TRBJ1-1	TRBD1	.	TGTGCCTGGAGGCGACAGGGGCCGGTTGAAGCTTTCTTT	CAWRRQGPVEAFF
TRBV27	TRBJ1-1	.	many	TGTGCCAGCAGGAGATACGGGGACACTGAAGCTTTCTTT	CASRRYGDTEAFF